The clone carrying this TCR beta chain occurred many times. Its antigen remains unidentified. The V gene's germline CDR1 is SGHNT and CDR2 YYREEE (reference sequence). V gave up 4 bases and J gave up 12 bases; unmatched junction bases: 2. The CDR3 extends over 11 amino acids. The data derive from a study of glioma-infiltrating T cells. Study-level points and caveats: Non-neoplastic patients had below-expected tissue-blood divergence, while all gliomas exceeded expectation. CDR3 overlap between tissue and blood was very small.

The iRepertoire nested amplicon-rescue multiplex PCR amplified TCR alpha and beta CDR3s from RNA. Tissue mRNA or PBMC total RNA, about 95-450 ng, went into one-step reverse transcription and amplification. TCRdb re-called the multiplex PCR reads with MiXCR, one entry per CDR3 protein. The sample holds about 44,000 distinct CDR3 sequences, 20% to 25% seen once. The chain combines TRBV5-4 with TRBJ2-1, with 9 bases identical to TRBD2. Sequenced input: glioma tissue, nonneoplastic brain tissue, or PBMCs (not recorded which). This TCR derives from a human donor with low-grade glioma or glioblastoma, undergoing nonglioma brain surgery, or in good health (not recorded which). DNA of the CDR3: TGTGCCAGCAGCGAGACTAGCGGGCAGTTCTTC. Its translation: CASSETSGQFF.